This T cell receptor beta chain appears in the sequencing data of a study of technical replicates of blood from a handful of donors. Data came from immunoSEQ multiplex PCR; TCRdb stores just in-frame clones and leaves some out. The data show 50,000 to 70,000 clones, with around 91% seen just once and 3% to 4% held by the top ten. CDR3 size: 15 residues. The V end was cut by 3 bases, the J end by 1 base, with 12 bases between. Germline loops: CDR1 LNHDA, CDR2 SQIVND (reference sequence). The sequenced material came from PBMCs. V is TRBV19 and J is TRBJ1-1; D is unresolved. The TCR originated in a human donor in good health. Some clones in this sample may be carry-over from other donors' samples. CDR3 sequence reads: CASSIGYGQNTEAFF. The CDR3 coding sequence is TGTGCCAGTAGTATCGGGTATGGTCAGAACACTGAAGCTTTCTTT.